This T cell receptor (beta chain) was sequenced in a study of long-term antiretroviral therapy in people with HIV. Broader study findings: Narrower CDR3 length ranges marked HIV repertoires relative to controls.

It was version v3.0 of the immunoSEQ assay that was run at survey level. Repertoires were generated with immunoSEQ multiplex PCR, while TCRdb's copy carries only in-frame clones and drops some. Counted here are fewer than 30,000 clones, around 79% occurring once; the ten biggest clones make up approximately 10%. Turning to this clone: The antigen is undetermined.

The CDR3 runs 13 residues. Looked up from germline, CDR1 is SGHDT and CDR2 is YYEEEE. Losses at the gene ends were 5 bases for V and 4 bases for J; bases not matched to a gene: 5. The V call is TRBV5-6, the J call TRBJ1-1; 7 bases agree with TRBD1. The receptor's source is a man aged 25-40 years with HIV. The sample in question was unsorted PBMCs, obtained 2.1 years after starting antiretroviral therapy. In DNA form, the CDR3 reads TGTGCCAGCAGACCCGCAGGGGGCACTGAAGCTTTCTTT. Residues: CASRPAGGTEAFF.